The 26 T cell receptor beta chains in this list originate from one sample, sequenced in a study of PD-1 blockade in classical Hodgkin lymphoma. All patients relapsed after autologous stem cell transplantation, and brentuximab vedotin exposure varied. TCRdb keeps only in-frame clones here, not all; method: immunoSEQ multiplex PCR. The sample consists of under 75,000 clones, 70% to 90% of them appearing once. Here the sequenced sample was peripheral blood mononuclear cells (PBMCs), taken before the second cycle of nivolumab. All receptors come from a human donor with classical Hodgkin lymphoma.

The chain is built from TRBV18 and TRBJ2-1, with D possibly being TRBD2 (5 bases). Germline V CDR1 and CDR2: KGHSH, LQKENI. The CDR3 is 12 residues long. V lost 3 bases to trimming and J lost 10 bases, with 10 bases between them. This CDR3 is CASSPLPGEQFF. In DNA, the CDR3 is TGTGCCAGCTCACCCTTACCGGGAGAGCAGTTCTTC. The full variable domain, with the rest looked up from reference TRBV18 and TRBJ2-1, is NAGVMQNPRHLVRRRGQEARLRCSPMKGHSHVYWYRQLPEEGLKFMVYLQKENIIDESGMPKERFSAEFPKEGPSILRIQQVVRGDSAAYFCASSPLPGEQFFGPGTRLTVL.

This clone was found a few times. This chain uses TRBV2 with TRBJ1-1; 9 bases match TRBD1. From germline, CDR1 is SNHLY and CDR2 FYNNEI. CDR3 size: 15 residues. V was pared by 9 bases and J by 1 base, with 9 bases of the junction left unmatched. The CDR3 reads CASNGQGRGNTEAFF. The CDR3 DNA is TGTGCCAGTAACGGACAGGGGAGGGGGAACACTGAAGCTTTCTTT.

This chain joins TRBV5-1 and TRBJ1-3; D unresolved. In germline, CDR1 is SGHRS, CDR2 YFSETQ. This CDR3 region has 15 residues. Between the trimmed V and J ends, which lost 0 bases and 0 bases, there was a span of 7 bases. CDR3 DNA: TGCGCCAGCAGCTTGGAGAACAGCTCTGGAAACACCATATATTTT. Amino acid sequence: CASSLENSSGNTIYF.

The chain recombines TRBV6-6 with TRBJ1-4, with a weak D call TRBD1 (5 bases). The CDR3 runs 14 residues. CDR1 is MNHNY, CDR2 SVGAGI, per germline (reference sequence). V lost 3 bases to trimming and J lost 7 bases, with 12 bases between them. CDR3 sequence: CASSYGGSAEKLFF. DNA for the CDR3: TGTGCCAGCAGTTATGGGGGAAGTGCTGAAAAACTGTTTTTT.

This chain links TRBV27 with TRBJ2-1; 7 nucleotides line up with TRBD1. The junction had 10 bases not matched to a gene; V was cut back by 4 bases and J by 7 bases. The germline V gene encodes CDR1 MNHEY and CDR2 SMNVEV (reference sequence). CDR3 length: 15 residues. The CDR3 region is CASSSSPDRRNEQFF. In nucleotides, the CDR3 is TGTGCCAGCAGTTCATCCCCGGACAGGAGGAATGAGCAGTTCTTC.

The chain joins TRBV9 to TRBJ1-3; D may be TRBD1 (6 bases). The CDR3 extends over 15 amino acids. Germline lookup yields CDR1 SGDLS and CDR2 YYNGEE. V was shortened by 0 bases and J by 2 bases, with 9 bases between the two germline ends. The CDR3 loop is CASSVGGAPGNTIYF. CDR3 nucleotides: TGTGCCAGCAGCGTAGGGGGGGCCCCTGGAAACACCATATATTTT.

V gene TRBV5-6 combines with J gene TRBJ1-2, with 7 bases identical to TRBD1. The CDR3 length is 17 residues. Trimming took 4 bases from V and 0 from J; bases not matched to a gene: 12. The germline gives CDR1 SGHDT, CDR2 YYEEEE. CDR3 nucleotides: TGTGCCAGCAGCCCCATCTTTAAGGGGGCGGCTAACTATGGCTACACCTTC. Its translation is CASSPIFKGAANYGYTF.

CDR3 protein: CASSLVGTNTGELFF. The CDR3 DNA follows: TGCGCCAGCAGCTTGGTTGGCACAAACACCGGGGAGCTGTTTTTT. The chain couples TRBV5-1 to TRBJ2-2; no reliable D call. Per the germline V gene, CDR1 is SGHRS and CDR2 is YFSETQ. Trimming cost V 0 bases and J 2 bases, with 8 bases left between them. CDR3 length equals 15 residues.

The genes are TRBV10-3 and TRBJ1-1; no firm D call. Looked up from germline, CDR1 is ENHRY and CDR2 is SYGVKD. This CDR3 has 14 amino acids. Trimming stripped 6 bases from V and 4 bases from J, with 15 bases between. This chain's CDR3 is CAISRPSGGTEAFF. The CDR3 DNA reads TGTGCCATCAGCCGACCTTCAGGAGGCACTGAAGCTTTCTTT.

DNA of the CDR3: TGCGCCAGCAGCTTGAACGGGGACTACGAGCAGTACTTC. Translation: CASSLNGDYEQYF. The J gene is TRBJ2-7, the V gene TRBV5-1; D may be TRBD2 (5 bases). Germline V gives CDR1 SGHRS, CDR2 YFSETQ. Trimming removed 1 base at V and 3 bases at J, with 8 bases between. This CDR3 contains 13 residues.

Details on this clone: This specimen includes other DNA sequences encoding the same CDR3. This chain connects TRBV5-1 to TRBJ2-5; D unclear. V was trimmed by 1 base and J by 3 bases, leaving 4 bases between them. The CDR3 is 12 residues long. Looked up from germline, CDR1 is SGHRS and CDR2 is YFSETQ. The CDR3 coding sequence is TGCGCCAGCAGCTTGCTGGAAGAGACCCAGTACTTC. Translating it yields CASSLLEETQYF.

This chain joins TRBV5-1 and TRBJ2-7; 9 bases line up with TRBD1. Germline CDR1 reads SGHRS; CDR2 reads YFSETQ. The CDR3 is 15 residues long. V lost 4 bases and J lost 7; bases outside the gene matches: 12. Written as DNA, the CDR3 is TGCGCCAGCAGCCCCGGGACAGGGATTCCTGAAGAGCAGTACTTC. Encoded protein: CASSPGTGIPEEQYF.

This clone was observed a handful of times. The V call is TRBV7-9, the J call TRBJ2-5; no reliable D call. Trimming took off 6 bases at V and 5 bases at J, with 10 bases between the two ends. Germline CDR1 and CDR2: SEHNR and FQNEAQ (reference sequence). The CDR3 sequence is 12 residues long. This chain's CDR3 is CASSGPPETQYF. CDR3 bases: TGTGCCAGCAGTGGCCCCCCTGAGACCCAGTACTTC.

This clone has only one observation. The chain combines TRBV4-1 with TRBJ2-7, with a possible D match to TRBD1 (5 bases). Germline V lookup: CDR1 MGHRA, CDR2 YSYEKL. V lost 6 bases to trimming and J lost 0 bases, with 12 bases between them. The CDR3 is made up of 14 amino acids. CDR3 DNA: TGCGCCAGCAGTCTGACAGCTTCCTCCTACGAGCAGTACTTC. Its translation: CASSLTASSYEQYF.

The chain links TRBV5-4 to TRBJ2-2; the D gene is possibly TRBD1 (6 bases). The germline CDR1 and CDR2 sequences are SGHNT and YYREEE (reference sequence). There are 16 residues in the CDR3. The V gene lost 0 bases and the J gene lost 2 bases, with 11 bases spanning the gap. The CDR3 reads CASSLGAGDNTGELFF. The CDR3 DNA sequence: TGTGCCAGCAGCTTGGGGGCAGGGGACAACACCGGGGAGCTGTTTTTT.

The V gene is TRBV18, the J gene TRBJ1-5, with no clear D. Trimming pared 5 bases from V and 3 bases from J, leaving 8 bases between. This CDR3 has 13 amino acids. CDR1 and CDR2 (germline): KGHSH, LQKENI. This CDR3 is CASSSQSNQPQHF. Written as DNA, the CDR3 is TGTGCCAGCTCATCGCAATCCAATCAGCCCCAGCATTTT.

The V and J genes are TRBV6-5 and TRBJ2-1; the D gene is possibly TRBD2 (6 bases). The CDR3 length is 14 residues. CDR1 and CDR2 from the germline V gene are MNHEY and SVGAGI. Trimming removed 7 bases from V and 6 bases from J, with 16 bases in between. The CDR3 coding sequence is TGTGCCAGCATTGGTCTAGCGCGGGGCAATGAGCAGTTCTTC. This translates into CASIGLARGNEQFF.

The CDR3: CASSLGRPNYGYTF. CDR3 DNA: TGTGCCAGCAGCTTGGGACGGCCTAACTATGGCTACACCTTC. V gene TRBV5-5 combines with J gene TRBJ1-2, with no clear D. Germline CDR1 SGHKS, CDR2 YYEKEE (reference sequence). The length of the CDR3 is 14 residues. V was shortened by 0 bases and J by 0 bases, with 6 bases between the two germline ends.

This sequence joins TRBV27 and TRBJ2-5; TRBD1 might be the D (5 bases). The CDR3 runs 14 residues. Trimming stripped 2 bases from V and 4 bases from J, with 11 bases between. Germline assignment: CDR1 MNHEY and CDR2 SMNVEV (reference sequence). Here the CDR3 DNA reads TGTGCCAGCAGTTTAACTCTGGGGCGAGAGACCCAGTACTTC. Residues: CASSLTLGRETQYF.

The chain is built from TRBV6-5 and TRBJ1-1; tentative D call: TRBD1 (5 bases). In germline, CDR1 is MNHEY, CDR2 SVGAGI. Between the trimmed V and J ends, which lost 10 bases and 10 bases, there was a span of 19 bases. This CDR3 has 12 amino acids. The CDR3 here is CATNGGVGVAFF. The CDR3 nucleotides are TGTGCCACTAACGGGGGGGTTGGAGTAGCTTTCTTT.

The chain joins TRBV5-1 to TRBJ1-5, with D perhaps TRBD1 (6 bases). The V and J ends lost 0 bases and 2 bases respectively, with 9 bases between them. Germline CDR1 is SGHRS and CDR2 is YFSETQ. This CDR3 contains 15 residues. The CDR3 DNA reads TGCGCCAGCAGCTTGGTAGGGGGACGCAATCAGCCCCAGCATTTT. Amino acid sequence: CASSLVGGRNQPQHF.

This clone was recorded a few times. The chain links TRBV5-1 to TRBJ2-7; possibly TRBD2 for D (6 bases). The CDR3 extends over 13 amino acids. Germline loops: CDR1 SGHRS, CDR2 YFSETQ. V lost 5 bases and J lost 3, with 12 bases in between. The DNA for the CDR3 is TGCGCCAGCAGTCAGGACGGGGGCTACGAGCAGTACTTC. Protein sequence: CASSQDGGYEQYF.

This clone was observed once. This chain connects TRBV5-1 to TRBJ1-2; D unclear. The CDR3 covers 14 residues. Trimming shortened V by 6 bases and J by 2 bases, and 14 bases separated the two germline ends. The V gene's germline CDR1 is SGHRS and CDR2 YFSETQ. This CDR3 is CASTPGPTNYGYTF. CDR3 DNA sequence: TGCGCCAGCACTCCAGGCCCTACCAACTATGGCTACACCTTC.

The CDR3 DNA is TGCGCCAGACTAAACCCCCGGGACAGTAACAATGAGCAGTTCTTC. The encoded protein is CARLNPRDSNNEQFF. This chain connects TRBV5-1 to TRBJ2-1; 7 nucleotides agree with TRBD1. This CDR3 is 15 amino acids long. The J segment lost 5 bases and the V segment lost 8 bases, leaving 13 bases of the junction unmatched. Germline V gives CDR1 SGHRS, CDR2 YFSETQ.

The chain is built from TRBV11-2 and TRBJ2-3; TRBD2 matches at 11 bases. V shed 5 bases and J 0 bases; nucleotides not matched to a gene: 10. The CDR3 loop spans 18 amino acids. The germline V gene has CDR1 SGHAT and CDR2 FQNNGV. The CDR3 bases are TGTGCCAGCAGCAGACGACTAGCGGGGATTACTAGCACAGATACGCAGTATTTT. Amino acids: CASSRRLAGITSTDTQYF.

This chain uses TRBV21-1 with TRBJ1-2; TRBD1, as called in the table, went unchecked against the DNA. TRBV21-1 is flagged as a pseudogene. CDR3 length: 16 amino acids. CDR3 DNA: TGTGCCAGCAGCAAAGAAGGGAAGGGGGCAAGGTATGGCTACACCTTC. Residues: CASSKEGKGARYGYTF.